The rows below give T cell receptor beta chains drawn from one sample of a study of cytomegalovirus exposure and HLA in healthy donors. The data were produced by immunoSEQ multiplex PCR, yet TCRdb's version contains in-frame clones alone and is incomplete. In the table there are roughly 120,000 clones, roughly 74% of which are singletons. The material sequenced was PBMCs. The receptors stem from a woman aged 50 to 60 in good health and CMV-seropositive. CDR3s include the opening cysteine and the closing phenylalanine or tryptophan. Each record gives: J gene, D gene, clone size, V gene, CDR3 protein, CDR3 DNA. D genes are given only for firm matches. Size values are once, few and many counts, or a class for expanded clones, and some rows have none.

J: TRBJ1-3; D: -; size: -; V: TRBV28; CDR3: CASSLSEISGNTIYF; DNA: TGTGCCAGCAGTTTATCAGAAATCTCTGGAAACACCATATATTTT
J: TRBJ2-4; D: TRBD1; size: -; V: TRBV11-2; CDR3: CASSLGPQGARTYIQYF; DNA: TGTGCCAGCAGCTTAGGACCACAGGGGGCGAGGACGTACATTCAGTACTTC
J: TRBJ1-1; D: -; size: once; V: TRBV5-8; CDR3: CASSRGTTTSTEAFF; DNA: TGTGCCAGCAGCAGGGGGACGACGACGTCTACTGAAGCTTTCTTT
J: TRBJ1-4; D: -; size: -; V: TRBV19; CDR3: CASSIFRDSNEKLFF; DNA: TGTGCCAGTAGTATATTCCGGGATTCCAATGAAAAACTGTTTTTT
J: TRBJ2-5; D: -; size: few; V: TRBV30; CDR3: CAWTIPGGGETQYF; DNA: TGTGCCTGGACTATCCCCGGTGGAGGCGAGACCCAGTACTTC
J: TRBJ2-7; D: TRBD2; size: -; V: TRBV5-4; CDR3: CAGSLSVSSGVSYEQYF; DNA: TGTGCCGGCAGCTTGTCGGTTTCCAGCGGGGTATCCTACGAGCAGTACTTC
J: TRBJ1-1; D: -; size: few; V: TRBV2; CDR3: CASRARYSGEAFF; DNA: TGTGCCAGCAGAGCCAGGTATAGCGGTGAAGCTTTCTTT
J: TRBJ1-6; D: TRBD1; size: -; V: TRBV27; CDR3: CASSKPTGKDSPLHF; DNA: TGTGCCAGCAGTAAACCGACAGGGAAAGATTCACCCCTCCACTTT
J: TRBJ2-1; D: TRBD2; size: -; V: TRBV5-4; CDR3: CASSLIWGGNYNEQFF; DNA: TGTGCCAGCAGCTTAATATGGGGGGGAAACTACAATGAGCAGTTCTTC
J: TRBJ2-2; D: -; size: -; V: TRBV7-9; CDR3: CASSWLENTGELFF; DNA: TGTGCCAGCAGCTGGCTAGAGAACACCGGGGAGCTGTTTTTT
J: TRBJ1-5; D: -; size: -; V: TRBV4-3; CDR3: CASSQGGQQPQHF; DNA: TGCGCCAGCAGCCAAGGTGGACAGCAGCCCCAGCATTTT
J: TRBJ1-3; D: -; size: -; V: TRBV30; CDR3: CAWSAGTGNTIYF; DNA: TGTGCCTGGAGTGCAGGGACTGGAAACACCATATATTTT
J: TRBJ1-2; D: TRBD1; size: -; V: TRBV19; CDR3: CASKTGTGGDYGYTF; DNA: TGTGCCAGTAAGACCGGGACAGGGGGGGACTATGGCTACACCTTC
J: TRBJ1-1; D: -; size: -; V: TRBV6-6; CDR3: CASSFQTPNTEAFF; DNA: TGTGCCAGCAGTTTCCAAACACCGAACACTGAAGCTTTCTTT
J: TRBJ2-2; D: -; size: once; V: TRBV14; CDR3: CASSQVCSVDLAEATGELFF; DNA: TGTGCCAGCAGCCAAGTTTGTTCTGTCGACCTAGCCGAAGCCACCGGGGAGCTGTTTTTT
J: TRBJ1-5; D: -; size: -; V: TRBV7-2; CDR3: CASSFMQTSNQPQHF; DNA: TGTGCCAGCAGCTTCATGCAGACAAGCAATCAGCCCCAGCATTTT
J: TRBJ2-7; D: TRBD1; size: -; V: TRBV28; CDR3: CAIRGLNEQYF; DNA: TGTGCCATCAGGGGGCTTAACGAGCAGTACTTC
J: TRBJ1-2; D: -; size: -; V: TRBV29-1; CDR3: CSVVSTSNYGYTF; DNA: TGCAGCGTTGTATCTACGTCAAACTATGGCTACACCTTC
J: TRBJ2-7; D: TRBD2; size: -; V: TRBV5-1; CDR3: CASSLAGGFSGEQYF; DNA: TGCGCCAGCAGCTTGGCCGGGGGGTTTTCGGGCGAGCAGTACTTC
J: TRBJ2-5; D: TRBD2; size: few; V: TRBV10-2; CDR3: CASSDFGLAGDQETQYF; DNA: TGCGCCAGCAGTGATTTTGGACTAGCGGGGGACCAAGAGACCCAGTACTTC
J: TRBJ2-7; D: TRBD2; size: -; V: TRBV10-3; CDR3: CAIRLAGGNSYEQYF; DNA: TGTGCCATCAGGCTGGCGGGGGGCAACTCCTACGAGCAGTACTTC
J: TRBJ1-1; D: -; size: -; V: TRBV19; CDR3: CASNPGGHTEAFF; DNA: TGTGCCAGTAATCCGGGCGGGCACACTGAAGCTTTCTTT
J: TRBJ2-1; D: -; size: -; V: TRBV5-1; CDR3: CASSLGVGPYNEQFF; DNA: TGCGCCAGCAGCTTGGGAGTGGGGCCGTACAATGAGCAGTTCTTC
J: TRBJ2-5; D: -; size: few; V: TRBV5-5; CDR3: CASSLSGQETQYF; DNA: TGTGCCAGCAGCTTGAGCGGACAAGAGACCCAGTACTTC
J: TRBJ2-7; D: -; size: -; V: TRBV11-2; CDR3: CASSVGVREQYF; DNA: TGTGCCAGCAGCGTCGGGGTTCGTGAGCAGTACTTC
J: TRBJ2-7; D: -; size: few; V: TRBV5-5; CDR3: CASTSWGTGRRYEQYF; DNA: TGTGCCAGCACCTCATGGGGTACAGGGAGAAGGTACGAGCAGTACTTC
J: TRBJ2-5; D: TRBD2; size: -; V: TRBV4-2; CDR3: CASSPYAGDLQETQYF; DNA: TGTGCCAGCAGCCCCTACGCGGGGGACCTCCAAGAGACCCAGTACTTC
J: TRBJ1-2; D: -; size: few; V: TRBV2; CDR3: CASRGLRYGYTF; DNA: TGTGCCAGCCGAGGGCTGAGGTATGGCTACACCTTC
J: TRBJ2-2; D: TRBD1; size: -; V: TRBV6-5; CDR3: CASSPWTGDTGELFF; DNA: TGTGCCAGCAGCCCTTGGACAGGGGACACCGGGGAGCTGTTTTTT
J: TRBJ2-7; D: TRBD2; size: -; V: TRBV19; CDR3: CASSMSSGYEQYF; DNA: TGTGCCAGTAGTATGTCTAGCGGCTACGAGCAGTACTTC
J: TRBJ2-3; D: TRBD2; size: -; V: TRBV30; CDR3: CAGASGGAETDTQYF; DNA: TGTGCCGGGGCTAGCGGGGGGGCCGAGACAGATACGCAGTATTTT
J: TRBJ2-7; D: TRBD2; size: -; V: TRBV7-9; CDR3: CASSLSQAGGYEQYF; DNA: TGTGCCAGCAGCTTAAGCCAAGCGGGGGGATACGAGCAGTACTTC
J: TRBJ2-1; D: TRBD2; size: -; V: TRBV19; CDR3: CASSRTSGSSSYNKQFF; DNA: TGTGCCAGTAGTAGGACTAGCGGTTCTAGCTCCTACAATAAGCAGTTCTTC
J: TRBJ2-1; D: -; size: -; V: TRBV21-1; CDR3: CASSKNGRGAYNEQFF; DNA: TGTGCCAGCAGCAAAAACGGTCGGGGGGCGTACAATGAGCAGTTCTTC
J: TRBJ2-1; D: TRBD2; size: once; V: TRBV11-3; CDR3: CASSLEAGENNEQFF; DNA: TGTGCCAGCAGCTTAGAAGCGGGGGAAAACAATGAGCAGTTCTTC
J: TRBJ1-4; D: TRBD1; size: few; V: TRBV25-1; CDR3: CASYGNLGQGGEKLFF; DNA: TGTGCCAGCTATGGGAACCTGGGACAGGGCGGAGAAAAACTGTTTTTT
J: TRBJ2-7; D: TRBD1; size: -; V: TRBV19; CDR3: CASSISLRDRDHEQYF; DNA: TGTGCCAGTAGTATCAGCCTTAGGGACAGGGACCACGAGCAGTACTTC
J: TRBJ1-4; D: -; size: -; V: TRBV7-2; CDR3: CASSTYREKLFF; DNA: TGTGCCAGCAGCACTTACAGGGAAAAACTGTTTTTT
J: TRBJ2-5; D: TRBD2; size: -; V: TRBV12-5; CDR3: CASGSHMGGVQETQYF; DNA: TGTGCTAGTGGCTCCCATATGGGGGGGGTACAAGAGACCCAGTACTTC
J: TRBJ1-3; D: -; size: -; V: TRBV11-2; CDR3: CASSLDTGYGNTIYF; DNA: TGTGCCAGCAGCTTAGATACTGGTTATGGAAACACCATATATTTT
J: TRBJ1-3; D: -; size: -; V: TRBV30; CDR3: CAWSDTGNTIYF; DNA: TGTGCCTGGAGTGATACTGGAAACACCATATATTTT
J: TRBJ2-1; D: TRBD1; size: few; V: TRBV19; CDR3: CASRAGTVDNEQFF; DNA: TGTGCCAGTAGGGCCGGGACAGTAGACAATGAGCAGTTCTTC
J: TRBJ1-3; D: -; size: once; V: TRBV28; CDR3: CASSSPGGGGGNTIYF; DNA: TGTGCCAGCAGTTCCCCGGGGGGAGGAGGTGGAAACACCATATATTTT
J: TRBJ2-7; D: TRBD1; size: -; V: TRBV28; CDR3: CASSFFLQDRGSHEQYF; DNA: TGTGCCAGCAGTTTTTTTCTTCAGGACAGGGGATCCCACGAGCAGTACTTC
J: TRBJ2-7; D: -; size: -; V: TRBV4-3; CDR3: CASSADREQYF; DNA: TGCGCCAGCAGCGCCGATAGAGAGCAGTACTTC
J: TRBJ1-5; D: -; size: -; V: TRBV6-6; CDR3: CASSTGDNQPQHF; DNA: TGTGCCAGCAGTACAGGTGACAATCAGCCCCAGCATTTT
J: TRBJ2-7; D: TRBD1; size: -; V: TRBV5-1; CDR3: CASSLRQGRIYEQYF; DNA: TGCGCCAGCAGCTTACGACAGGGCCGAATCTACGAGCAGTACTTC
J: TRBJ1-5; D: TRBD1; size: -; V: TRBV10-3; CDR3: CAISDSGQGIYQPQHF; DNA: TGTGCCATCAGTGACTCCGGACAGGGAATCTATCAGCCCCAGCATTTT
J: TRBJ1-5; D: -; size: few; V: TRBV6-6; CDR3: CASSYQQGWQPQHF; DNA: TGTGCCAGCAGTTACCAACAGGGCTGGCAGCCCCAGCATTTT
J: TRBJ2-2; D: -; size: once; V: TRBV9; CDR3: CASSPPSLNTGELFF; DNA: TGTGCCAGCAGCCCCCCCAGTTTGAACACCGGGGAGCTGTTTTTT
J: TRBJ1-1; D: -; size: -; V: TRBV5-1; CDR3: CASSIRGGGTEAFF; DNA: TGCGCCAGCAGCATCAGGGGCGGAGGCACTGAAGCTTTCTTT
J: TRBJ1-1; D: -; size: -; V: TRBV4-1; CDR3: CASSNGGARTEAFF; DNA: TGCGCCAGCAGCAACGGGGGGGCGCGAACTGAAGCTTTCTTT
J: TRBJ1-6; D: TRBD1; size: -; V: TRBV9; CDR3: CASSADRSSYNSPLHF; DNA: TGTGCCAGCAGCGCGGACAGGAGCTCCTATAATTCACCCCTCCACTTT